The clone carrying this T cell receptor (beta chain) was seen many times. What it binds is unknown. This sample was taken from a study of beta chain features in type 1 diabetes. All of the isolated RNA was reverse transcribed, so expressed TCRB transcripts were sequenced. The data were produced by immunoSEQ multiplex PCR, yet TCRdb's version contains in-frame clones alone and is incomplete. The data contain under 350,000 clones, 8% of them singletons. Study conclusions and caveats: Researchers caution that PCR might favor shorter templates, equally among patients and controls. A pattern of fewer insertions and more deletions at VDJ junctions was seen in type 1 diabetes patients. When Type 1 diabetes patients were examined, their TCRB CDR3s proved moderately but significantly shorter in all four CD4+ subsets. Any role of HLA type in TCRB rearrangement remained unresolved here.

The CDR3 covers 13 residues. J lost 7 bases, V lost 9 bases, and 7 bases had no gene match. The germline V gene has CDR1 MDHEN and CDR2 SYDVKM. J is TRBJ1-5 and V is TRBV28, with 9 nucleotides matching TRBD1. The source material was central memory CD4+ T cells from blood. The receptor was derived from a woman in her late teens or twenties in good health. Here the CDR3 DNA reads TGTGCCAGTCGGACAGGGGCGGACCAGCCCCAGCATTTT. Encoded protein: CASRTGADQPQHF.